One and the same sample provided the 13 T cell receptor beta chains below, sequenced in a study of spatial heterogeneity in lung cancer. TCRdb reprocessed the 5' RACE reads via MiXCR and lists one record per CDR3 protein. The sample contains approximately 44,000 distinct CDR3 sequences, about 13% of which appear only once. Specified time point: sample taken at primary tumor resection. Unsorted whole RNA of tumor, nontumor lung or frozen PBMC was sequenced. Sequenced material: PBMCs, taken at surgery. The origin of the receptors is a male donor with early-stage non-small cell lung cancer.

This clonotype was seen more than once but under ten times. This sequence joins TRBV15 and TRBJ2-5; 10 bases line up with TRBD2. In germline, CDR1 is LNHNV, CDR2 YYDKDF (reference sequence). The CDR3 totals 16 residues. V dropped 2 bases and J dropped 5; count of bases not matched to a gene: 8. The CDR3 loop is CATSRTASGSGETQYF. CDR3 DNA: TGTGCCACCAGCAGAACGGCTAGCGGGAGTGGGGAGACCCAGTACTTC.

This clonotype was counted at least ten times. The chain carries TRBV28 and TRBJ2-5, with 11 bases identical to TRBD1. Per germline, CDR1 MDHEN and CDR2 SYDVKM. The CDR3 has 15 amino acids. J lost 4 bases, V lost 6 bases, and 7 bases had no gene match. The CDR3 nucleotides are TGTGCCAGCAGAAAGGACAGGGGGCTAGGAGAGACCCAGTACTTC. Protein product: CASRKDRGLGETQYF. The full variable domain, rest sourced from reference TRBV28 and TRBJ2-5, is DVKVTQSSRYLVKRTGEKVFLECVQDMDHENMFWYRQDPGLGLRLIYFSYDVKMKEKGDIPEGYSVSREKKERFSLILESASTNQTSMYLCASRKDRGLGETQYFGPGTRLLVL.

This clonotype was observed at least ten times. The CDR3 spells CASSLSPNYGYTF. CDR3 DNA: TGTGCCAGCAGCCTGAGCCCTAACTATGGCTACACCTTC. The V gene is TRBV5-5, the J gene TRBJ1-2; no firm D call. The V end lost 4 bases, the J end lost 0 bases, and 7 bases lay between the germline ends. CDR3 length: 13 residues. Germline-derived CDR1 and CDR2 are SGHKS and YYEKEE (reference sequence).

The J gene is TRBJ2-7, the V gene TRBV5-8; no reliable D call. Trimming stripped 5 bases from V and 4 bases from J, with 7 bases between. Germline assignment: CDR1 SGHTS and CDR2 YDEGEE. This CDR3 is 11 amino acids long. As DNA, the CDR3 is TGTGCCAGCAGATTAGGGTACGAGCAGTACTTC. Translating gives CASRLGYEQYF.

The chain combines TRBV6-5 with TRBJ2-7; 7 positions match TRBD2. Per germline, CDR1 MNHEY and CDR2 SVGAGI. Trimming took 2 bases from V and 2 from J; bases not matched to a gene: 3. The CDR3 covers 14 residues. CDR3 residues: CASSYPGGTYEQYF. The CDR3 DNA sequence: TGTGCCAGCAGTTACCCGGGAGGAACCTACGAGCAGTACTTC.

Here the CDR3 DNA reads TGTGCCAGCAGTTTCGGACCGCGGACTGAAGCTTTCTTT. The encoded protein is CASSFGPRTEAFF. The gene calls are TRBV27 and TRBJ1-1, with D hard to call. The V and J ends lost 3 bases and 5 bases respectively, with 10 bases between them. CDR1 is MNHEY, CDR2 SMNVEV, per germline (reference sequence). This CDR3 spans 13 amino acids.

The J gene is TRBJ1-1, the V gene TRBV7-3; possible D gene TRBD1, 6 bases. The CDR3 covers 15 residues. V lost 5 bases, J lost 5 bases, and 18 bases lay in between. The germline gives CDR1 SGHTA, CDR2 FQGTGA. The CDR3 sequence is CASSPTPQGRTEAFF. For the CDR3, the DNA is TGTGCCAGCAGCCCCACACCACAGGGTAGGACTGAAGCTTTCTTT.

This clonotype was detected a few times. The V and J genes are TRBV5-1 and TRBJ2-3; D not certain. CDR1 and CDR2 (germline): SGHRS, YFSETQ. Deletions cut 0 bases from V and 4 bases from J, with 15 bases between. This CDR3 has 16 amino acids. Written as DNA, the CDR3 is TGCGCCAGCAGCTTGGATGGCAGTTCGGGCCCAGATACGCAGTATTTT. Translation gives CASSLDGSSGPDTQYF.

This chain uses TRBV11-2 with TRBJ1-5, with D hard to call. This CDR3 is 14 amino acids long. CDR1 SGHAT and CDR2 FQNNGV come from the germline V gene. Trimming removed 3 bases from V and 3 bases from J, with 9 bases in between. The CDR3 sequence: CASSLSSDNQPQHF. CDR3 bases: TGTGCCAGCAGCTTGTCTAGTGACAATCAGCCCCAGCATTTT.

The table lists this clonotype with a few counts. V is TRBV5-1 and J is TRBJ1-1, with D possibly being TRBD1 (6 bases). V was pared by 0 bases and J by 1 base, with 7 bases between. This CDR3 has 14 residues. CDR1 is SGHRS and CDR2 is YFSETQ in the germline V gene. The CDR3: CASSLVRGNTEAFF. DNA of the CDR3: TGCGCCAGCAGCTTGGTCAGGGGGAACACTGAAGCTTTCTTT.

This clonotype was found many times. V and J are TRBV18 and TRBJ2-5, with D hard to call. Trimming removed 6 bases at V and 2 bases at J, with 10 bases between. The germline V gene encodes CDR1 KGHSH and CDR2 LQKENI. This CDR3 spans 13 amino acids. The CDR3 DNA reads as TGTGCCAGCTCCCTAGAATTACAAGAGACCCAGTACTTC. It specifies CASSLELQETQYF.

A few counts support this clonotype. The chain couples TRBV19 to TRBJ1-5; the D gene is possibly TRBD1 (6 bases). Germline V gene sequence: CDR1 LNHDA, CDR2 SQIVND (reference sequence). The germline V and J ends were trimmed by 4 bases and 7 bases, with 11 bases remaining between them. The CDR3 length is 13 residues. This chain's CDR3 is CASSNYREQPQHF. DNA for the CDR3: TGTGCCAGTAGTAACTACAGGGAGCAGCCCCAGCATTTT.

This clonotype was observed a handful of times. The J gene is TRBJ1-2, the V gene TRBV20-1; weak D call: TRBD1 (6 bases). Germline V CDR1 and CDR2: DFQATT, SNEGSKA (reference sequence). V was clipped by 3 bases and J by 1 base, with 15 bases between them. The CDR3 sequence is 15 residues long. Here the CDR3 reads CSARLTGEDNYGYTF. Written as DNA, the CDR3 is TGCAGTGCTAGGCTGACAGGAGAGGATAACTATGGCTACACCTTC.